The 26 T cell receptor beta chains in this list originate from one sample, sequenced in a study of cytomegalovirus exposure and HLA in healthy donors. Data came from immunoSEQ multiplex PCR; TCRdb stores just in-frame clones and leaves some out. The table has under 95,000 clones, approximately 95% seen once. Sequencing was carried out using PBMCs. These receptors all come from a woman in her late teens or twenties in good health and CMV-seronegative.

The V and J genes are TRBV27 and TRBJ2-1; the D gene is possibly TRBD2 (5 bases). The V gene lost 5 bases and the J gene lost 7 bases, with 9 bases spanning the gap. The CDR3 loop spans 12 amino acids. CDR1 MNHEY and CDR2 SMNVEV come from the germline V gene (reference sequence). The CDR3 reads CASSTGGNEQFF. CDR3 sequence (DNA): TGTGCCAGCAGTACCGGCGGGAATGAGCAGTTCTTC.

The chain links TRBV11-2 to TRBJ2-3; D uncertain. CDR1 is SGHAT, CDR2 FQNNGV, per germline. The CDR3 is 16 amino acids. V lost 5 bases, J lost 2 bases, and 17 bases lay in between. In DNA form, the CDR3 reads TGTGCCAGCAGCACAAGAAACCCCACCACCACAGATACGCAGTATTTT. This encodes CASSTRNPTTTDTQYF.

In nucleotides, the CDR3 is TGTGCCAGCAGTTACCTACTAGTGAACACCGGGGAGCTGTTTTTT. Protein product: CASSYLLVNTGELFF. The gene calls are TRBV6-5 and TRBJ2-2; maybe TRBD2 (5 bases). The germline V gene has CDR1 MNHEY and CDR2 SVGAGI. This CDR3 has 15 amino acids. Trimming cost V 2 bases and J 1 base, with 8 bases left between them.

The CDR3 sequence is CASSLSGFNEQFF. The DNA for the CDR3 is TGCGCCAGCAGCCTCTCAGGGTTTAATGAGCAGTTCTTC. V is TRBV4-1 and J is TRBJ2-1; D might be TRBD1 (5 bases). Germline V gene sequence: CDR1 MGHRA, CDR2 YSYEKL. Deletions cut 4 bases from V and 7 bases from J, with 11 bases between. This CDR3 has 13 amino acids.

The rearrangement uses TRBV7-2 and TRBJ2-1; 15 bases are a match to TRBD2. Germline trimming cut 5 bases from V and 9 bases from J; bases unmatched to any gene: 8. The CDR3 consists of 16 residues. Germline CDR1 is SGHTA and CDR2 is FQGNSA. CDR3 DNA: TGTGCCAGCAGCACTCTCTGGACTAGCGGGAGGGTTGAGCAGTTCTTC. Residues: CASSTLWTSGRVEQFF.

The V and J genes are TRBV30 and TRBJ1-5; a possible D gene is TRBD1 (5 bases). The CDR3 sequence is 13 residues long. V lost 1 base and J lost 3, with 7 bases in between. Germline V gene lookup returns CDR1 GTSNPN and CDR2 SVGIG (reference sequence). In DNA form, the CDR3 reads TGTGCCTGGAGTGGACAGAACAATCAGCCCCAGCATTTT. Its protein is CAWSGQNNQPQHF.

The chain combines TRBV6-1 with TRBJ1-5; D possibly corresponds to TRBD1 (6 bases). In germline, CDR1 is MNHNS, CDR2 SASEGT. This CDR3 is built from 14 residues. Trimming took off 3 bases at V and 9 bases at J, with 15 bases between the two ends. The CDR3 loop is CASSESPGVVPQHF. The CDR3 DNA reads TGTGCCAGCAGTGAGTCCCCAGGGGTGGTGCCCCAGCATTTT.

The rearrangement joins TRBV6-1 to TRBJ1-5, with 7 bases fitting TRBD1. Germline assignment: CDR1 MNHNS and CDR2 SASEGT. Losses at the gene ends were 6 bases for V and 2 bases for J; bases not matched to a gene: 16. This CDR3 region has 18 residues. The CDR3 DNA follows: TGTGCCAGCAGCGAACGGGTACAGGGGAATTGGGGCAATCAGCCCCAGCATTTT. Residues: CASSERVQGNWGNQPQHF.

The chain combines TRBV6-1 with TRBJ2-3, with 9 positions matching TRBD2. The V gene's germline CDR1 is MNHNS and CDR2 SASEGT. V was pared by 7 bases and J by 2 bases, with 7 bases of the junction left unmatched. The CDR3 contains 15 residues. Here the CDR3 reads CASTPGLALTDTQYF. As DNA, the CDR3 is TGTGCCAGCACTCCGGGACTAGCCCTCACAGATACGCAGTATTTT.

CDR3 sequence (DNA): TGTGCCAGTACCCCTGCGGTTACAGGGGCCTACGAGCAGTACTTC. It yields the protein CASTPAVTGAYEQYF. The chain joins TRBV19 to TRBJ2-7, with 7 bases identical to TRBD1. The CDR3 loop spans 15 amino acids. Germline V gene lookup returns CDR1 LNHDA and CDR2 SQIVND (reference sequence). Trimming cost V 7 bases and J 2 bases; bases outside gene matches: 11.

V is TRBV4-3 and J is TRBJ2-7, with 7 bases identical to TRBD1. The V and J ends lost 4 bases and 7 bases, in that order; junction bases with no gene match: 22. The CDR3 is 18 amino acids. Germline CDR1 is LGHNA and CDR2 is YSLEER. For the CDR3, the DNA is TGCGCCAGCAGCCGAGAGACGGGACAGAGAGCGGTGCTGGTGGAGCAGTACTTC. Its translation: CASSRETGQRAVLVEQYF.

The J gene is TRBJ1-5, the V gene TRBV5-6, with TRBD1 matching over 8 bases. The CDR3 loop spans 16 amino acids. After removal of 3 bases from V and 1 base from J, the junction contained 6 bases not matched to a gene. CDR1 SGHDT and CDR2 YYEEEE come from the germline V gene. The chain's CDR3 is CASSYFRDRSNQPQHF. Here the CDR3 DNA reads TGTGCCAGCAGCTACTTCCGGGACAGGAGCAATCAGCCCCAGCATTTT.

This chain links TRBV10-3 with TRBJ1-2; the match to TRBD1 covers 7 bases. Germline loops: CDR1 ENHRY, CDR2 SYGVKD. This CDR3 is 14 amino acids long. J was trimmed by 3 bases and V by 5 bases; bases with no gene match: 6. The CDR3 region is CAISTGVVDYGYTF. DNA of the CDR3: TGTGCCATCAGTACAGGGGTTGTAGACTATGGCTACACCTTC.

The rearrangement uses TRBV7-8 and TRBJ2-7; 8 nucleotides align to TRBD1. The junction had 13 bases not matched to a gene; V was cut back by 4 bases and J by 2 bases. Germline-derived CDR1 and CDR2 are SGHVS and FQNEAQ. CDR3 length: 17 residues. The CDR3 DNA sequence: TGTGCCAGCAGCTCGCTGATCCGGGACAGGAGTCCCTACGAGCAGTACTTC. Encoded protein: CASSSLIRDRSPYEQYF.

Here the CDR3 reads CASSLTHRGSNQETQYF. The CDR3 DNA is TGTGCCAGCAGTTTGACCCACAGGGGTTCTAACCAAGAGACCCAGTACTTC. This chain uses TRBV27 with TRBJ2-5; TRBD1 aligns across 7 bases. The CDR3 contains 17 residues. V was pared by 3 bases and J by 0 bases, with 10 bases of the junction left unmatched. Germline CDR1 and CDR2: MNHEY and SMNVEV (reference sequence).

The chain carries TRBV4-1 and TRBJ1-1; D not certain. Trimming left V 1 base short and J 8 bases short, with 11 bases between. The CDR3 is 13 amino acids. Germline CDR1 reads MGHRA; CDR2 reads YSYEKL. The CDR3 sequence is CASSQVGQIEAFF. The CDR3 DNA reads TGCGCCAGCAGCCAAGTTGGGCAAATAGAAGCTTTCTTT.

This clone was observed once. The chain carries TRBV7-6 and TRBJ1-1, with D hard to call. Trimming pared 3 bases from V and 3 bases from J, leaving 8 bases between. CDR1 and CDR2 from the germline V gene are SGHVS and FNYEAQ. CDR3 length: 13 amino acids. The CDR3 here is CASSLSGDTEAFF. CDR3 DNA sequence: TGTGCCAGCAGCTTGAGTGGTGACACTGAAGCTTTCTTT.

The CDR3 DNA reads as TGTGCCAGCAGTGATAGCGGGAGGCCCTACAATGAGCAGTTCTTC. The encoded protein is CASSDSGRPYNEQFF. This sequence joins TRBV6-1 and TRBJ2-1, with 10 bases identical to TRBD2. Germline assignment: CDR1 MNHNS and CDR2 SASEGT. The CDR3 has 15 amino acids. Unmatched junction bases numbered 1, after V lost 3 bases and J lost 2 bases.

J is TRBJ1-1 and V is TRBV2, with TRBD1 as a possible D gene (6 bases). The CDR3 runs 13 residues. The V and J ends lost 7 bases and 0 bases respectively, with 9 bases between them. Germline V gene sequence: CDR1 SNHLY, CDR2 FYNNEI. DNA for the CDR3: TGTGCCAGCAAGGGGGATGTGAACACTGAAGCTTTCTTT. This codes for CASKGDVNTEAFF.

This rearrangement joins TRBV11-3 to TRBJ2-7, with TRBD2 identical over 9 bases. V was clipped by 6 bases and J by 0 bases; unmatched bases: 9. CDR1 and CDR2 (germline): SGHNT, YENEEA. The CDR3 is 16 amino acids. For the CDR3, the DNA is TGTGCCAGCAGTCCAAGACTAGCGGATAGCTCCTACGAGCAGTACTTC. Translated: CASSPRLADSSYEQYF.

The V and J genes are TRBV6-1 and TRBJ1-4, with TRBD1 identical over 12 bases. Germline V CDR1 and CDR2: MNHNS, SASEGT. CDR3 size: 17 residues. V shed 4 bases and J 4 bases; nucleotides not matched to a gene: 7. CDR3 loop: CASSGRDRGLGNEKLFF. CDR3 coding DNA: TGTGCCAGCAGTGGCCGGGACAGGGGGCTCGGTAATGAAAAACTGTTTTTT.

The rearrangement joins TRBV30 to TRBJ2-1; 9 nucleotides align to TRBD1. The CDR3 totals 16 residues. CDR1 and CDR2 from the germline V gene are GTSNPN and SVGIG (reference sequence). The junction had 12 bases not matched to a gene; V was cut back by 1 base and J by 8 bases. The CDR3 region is CAWSAIGDRVRDEQFF. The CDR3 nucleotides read TGTGCCTGGAGTGCTATCGGGGACAGGGTTCGAGATGAGCAGTTCTTC.

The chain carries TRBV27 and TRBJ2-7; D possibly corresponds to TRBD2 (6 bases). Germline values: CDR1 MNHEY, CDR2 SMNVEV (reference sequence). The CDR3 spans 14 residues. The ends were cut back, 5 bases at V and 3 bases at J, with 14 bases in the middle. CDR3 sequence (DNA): TGTGCCAGCAGTACAATCGGGACTGTCTACGAGCAGTACTTC. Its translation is CASSTIGTVYEQYF.

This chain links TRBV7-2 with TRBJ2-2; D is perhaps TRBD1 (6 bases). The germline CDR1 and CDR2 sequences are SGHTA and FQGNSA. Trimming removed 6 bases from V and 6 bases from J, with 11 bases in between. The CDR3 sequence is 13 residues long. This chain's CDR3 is CASRRGQPGELFF. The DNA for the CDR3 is TGTGCCAGCAGGAGAGGACAGCCCGGGGAGCTGTTTTTT.

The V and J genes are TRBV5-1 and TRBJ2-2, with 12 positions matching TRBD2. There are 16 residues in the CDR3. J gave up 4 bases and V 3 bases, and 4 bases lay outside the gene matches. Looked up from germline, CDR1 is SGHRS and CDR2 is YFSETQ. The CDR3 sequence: CASSSSGGASTGELFF. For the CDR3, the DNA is TGCGCCAGCAGCTCTAGCGGGGGGGCGAGCACCGGGGAGCTGTTTTTT.

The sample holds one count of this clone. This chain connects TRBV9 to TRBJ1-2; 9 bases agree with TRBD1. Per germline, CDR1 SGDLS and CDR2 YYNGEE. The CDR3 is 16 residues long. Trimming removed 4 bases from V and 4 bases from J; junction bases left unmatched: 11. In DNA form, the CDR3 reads TGTGCCAGCAGCCCACAAGACAGGGGGGATGGCTATGGCTACACCTTC. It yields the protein CASSPQDRGDGYGYTF.